Listed below are T cell receptor beta chains from one sample, sequenced in a study of T cell clones after liver transplantation. Some clones are missing from TCRdb's copy, which holds only in-frame ones; the method was immunoSEQ multiplex PCR. The repertoire holds about 20,000 clones, 75% to 80% seen once, with about 33% in the top ten. Sequenced here: CD8+ T cells from blood, sampled 54 months after liver transplant. The receptors were gathered from a human patient who received a liver transplant. The graft donor may have given rise to some T cells. The CDR3 runs from the conserved cysteine through the conserved F or W. The order of the fields is J gene, V gene, D gene, CDR3 protein. The D gene is left open where the match is weak.

TRBJ2-7,TRBV15,.,CATSGEGTYEQYF
TRBJ2-5,TRBV30,.,CAWSVGLAGETQYF
TRBJ1-4,TRBV13,.,CASSSLKEGTNEKLFF
TRBJ2-2,TRBV19,.,CASSGRTPNTGELFF
TRBJ1-3,TRBV2,.,CASSSGGNTIYF
TRBJ2-1,TRBV9,TRBD2,CASSPRTSGGAFEQFF
TRBJ1-6,TRBV4-2,.,CASSQDSPLHF
TRBJ1-1,TRBV4-1,.,CASSQVLNTEAFF
TRBJ2-3,TRBV27,TRBD2,CASKLAGGTDTQYF
TRBJ1-2,TRBV27,.,CASSQGLTGYGYTF
TRBJ2-7,TRBV7-9,TRBD2,CASSFGTSGGGEQYF
TRBJ1-5,TRBV28,.,CASSPGYNQPQHF
TRBJ2-1,TRBV11-3,.,CASSSLDSNNEQFF
TRBJ2-7,TRBV5-6,.,CASSGPGPAYYEQYF
TRBJ2-3,TRBV4-1,TRBD2,CASSHLTSGGVGTQYF
TRBJ1-1,TRBV27,.,CASRILQGTEAFF
TRBJ2-1,TRBV27,TRBD2,CASSLGLAGTEQFF
TRBJ2-7,TRBV6-5,TRBD2,CASSYGAGGDEQYF
TRBJ2-6,TRBV9,.,CASSGSGANVLTF
TRBJ1-1,TRBV10-3,.,CAIRGGEGGEAFF
TRBJ1-1,TRBV2,.,CASRSVLEAFF
TRBJ2-7,TRBV19,TRBD2,CASSIYRGSYEQYF
TRBJ2-3,TRBV27,.,CASTLLKPEGTDTQYF
TRBJ2-1,TRBV6-1,TRBD2,CASSEEPLAGEDEQFF
TRBJ2-6,TRBV19,TRBD2,CASSIHSSTGGSGANVLTF
TRBJ1-6,TRBV27,.,CASSTRAGLNSPLHF
TRBJ2-3,TRBV11-2,.,CASSLEDTDTQYF
TRBJ2-7,TRBV7-9,.,CASSLPLAGGRSYEQYF
TRBJ2-1,TRBV9,TRBD2,CASSVEEFWLAGARNEQFF
TRBJ1-6,TRBV9,TRBD1,CASSVAPDRANNSPLHF
TRBJ2-1,TRBV7-9,.,CASSLSTGKFKGEQFF
TRBJ2-7,TRBV19,.,CASSIELSYEQYF
TRBJ2-7,TRBV7-9,.,CASSFIGGNEQYF
TRBJ2-4,TRBV6-1,TRBD1,CASSEAGTGRNIQYF
TRBJ2-1,TRBV28,.,CASTVGGLYNEQFF